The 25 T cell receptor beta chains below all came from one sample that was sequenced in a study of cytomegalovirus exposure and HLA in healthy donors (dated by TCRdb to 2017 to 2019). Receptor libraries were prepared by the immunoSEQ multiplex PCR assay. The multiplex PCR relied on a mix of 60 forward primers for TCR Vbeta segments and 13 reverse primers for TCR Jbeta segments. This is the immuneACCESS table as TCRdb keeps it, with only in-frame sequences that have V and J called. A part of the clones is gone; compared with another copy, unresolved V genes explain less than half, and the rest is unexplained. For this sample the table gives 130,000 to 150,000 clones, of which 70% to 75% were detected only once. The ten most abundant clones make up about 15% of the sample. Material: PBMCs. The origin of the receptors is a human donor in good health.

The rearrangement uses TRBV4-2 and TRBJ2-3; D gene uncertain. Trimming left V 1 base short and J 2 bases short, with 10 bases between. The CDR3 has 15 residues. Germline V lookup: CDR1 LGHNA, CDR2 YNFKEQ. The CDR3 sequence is CASSQASRFTDTQYF. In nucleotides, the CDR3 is TGTGCCAGCAGCCAAGCCTCACGGTTCACAGATACGCAGTATTTT.

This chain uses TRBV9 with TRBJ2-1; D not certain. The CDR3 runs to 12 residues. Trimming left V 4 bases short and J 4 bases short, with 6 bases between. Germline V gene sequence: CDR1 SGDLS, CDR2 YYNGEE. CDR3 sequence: CASSPYYNEQFF. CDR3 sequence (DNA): TGTGCCAGCAGCCCTTATTACAATGAGCAGTTCTTC. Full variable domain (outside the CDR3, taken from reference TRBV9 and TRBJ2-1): DSGVTQTPKHLITATGQRVTLRCSPRSGDLSVYWYQQSLDQGLQFLIQYYNGEERAKGNILERFSAQQFPDLHSELNLSSLELGDSALYFCASSPYYNEQFFGPGTRLTVL.

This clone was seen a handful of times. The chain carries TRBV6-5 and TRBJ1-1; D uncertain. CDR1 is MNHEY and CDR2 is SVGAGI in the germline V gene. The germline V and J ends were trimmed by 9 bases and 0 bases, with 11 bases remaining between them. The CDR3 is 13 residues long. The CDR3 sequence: CASSPGMNTEAFF. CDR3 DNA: TGTGCCAGTTCCCCAGGCATGAACACTGAAGCTTTCTTT.

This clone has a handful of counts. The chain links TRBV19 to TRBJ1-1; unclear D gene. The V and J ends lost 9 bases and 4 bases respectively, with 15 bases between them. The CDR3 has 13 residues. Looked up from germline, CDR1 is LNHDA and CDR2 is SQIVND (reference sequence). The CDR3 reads CASAAGATTEAFF. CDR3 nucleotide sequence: TGTGCCAGCGCTGCGGGCGCGACCACTGAAGCTTTCTTT.

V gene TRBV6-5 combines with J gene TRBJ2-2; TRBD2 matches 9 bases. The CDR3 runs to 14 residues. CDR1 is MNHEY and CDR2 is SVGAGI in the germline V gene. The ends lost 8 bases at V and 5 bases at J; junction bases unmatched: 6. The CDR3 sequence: CASGTSLGTGELFF. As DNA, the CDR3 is TGTGCCAGCGGGACTAGCCTGGGGACCGGGGAGCTGTTTTTT.

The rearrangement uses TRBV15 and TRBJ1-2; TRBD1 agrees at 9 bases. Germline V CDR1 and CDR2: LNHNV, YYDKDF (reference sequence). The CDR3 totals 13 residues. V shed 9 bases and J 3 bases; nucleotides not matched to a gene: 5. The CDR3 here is CATRTGEDYGYTF. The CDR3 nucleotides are TGTGCCACACGGACAGGGGAGGACTATGGCTACACCTTC.

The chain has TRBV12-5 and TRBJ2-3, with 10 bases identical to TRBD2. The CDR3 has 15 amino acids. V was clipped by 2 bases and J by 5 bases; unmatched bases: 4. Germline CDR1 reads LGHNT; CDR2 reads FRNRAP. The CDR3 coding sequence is TGTGCTAGTGGTTTGCGAGCGGGAGGGCTAGATACGCAGTATTTT. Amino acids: CASGLRAGGLDTQYF.

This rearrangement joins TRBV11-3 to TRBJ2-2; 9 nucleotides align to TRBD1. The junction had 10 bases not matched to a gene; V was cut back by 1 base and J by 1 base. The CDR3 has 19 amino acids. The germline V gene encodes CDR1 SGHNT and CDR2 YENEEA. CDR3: CASSLVVPWDRENTGELFF. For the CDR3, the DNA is TGTGCCAGCAGCTTAGTGGTTCCGTGGGACAGGGAGAACACCGGGGAGCTGTTTTTT.

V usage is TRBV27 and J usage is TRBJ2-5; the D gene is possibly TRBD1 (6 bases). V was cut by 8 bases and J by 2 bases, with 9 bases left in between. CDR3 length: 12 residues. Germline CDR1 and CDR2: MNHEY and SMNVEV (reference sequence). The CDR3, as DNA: TGTGCCAGCGGGGACACTCAAGAGACCCAGTACTTC. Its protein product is CASGDTQETQYF.

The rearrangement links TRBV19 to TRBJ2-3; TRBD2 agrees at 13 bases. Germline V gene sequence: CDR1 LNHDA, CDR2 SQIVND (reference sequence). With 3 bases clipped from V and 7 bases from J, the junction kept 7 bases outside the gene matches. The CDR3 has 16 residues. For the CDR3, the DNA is TGTGCCAGTAGTATCTGGACTAGCGGGAGTGGAAATACGCAGTATTTT. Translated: CASSIWTSGSGNTQYF.

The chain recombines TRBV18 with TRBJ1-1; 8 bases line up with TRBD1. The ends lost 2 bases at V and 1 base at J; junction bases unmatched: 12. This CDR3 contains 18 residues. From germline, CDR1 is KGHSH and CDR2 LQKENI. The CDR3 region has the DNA TGTGCCAGCTCACCAGCGCAGTGGGGACAGGTGACGAACACTGAAGCTTTCTTT. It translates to CASSPAQWGQVTNTEAFF.

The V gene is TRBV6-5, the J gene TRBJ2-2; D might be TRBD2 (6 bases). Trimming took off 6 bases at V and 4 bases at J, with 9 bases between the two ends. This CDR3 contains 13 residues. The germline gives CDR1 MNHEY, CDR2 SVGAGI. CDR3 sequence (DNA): TGTGCCAGCAGACGCGGGGTCACCGGGGAGCTGTTTTTT. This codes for CASRRGVTGELFF.

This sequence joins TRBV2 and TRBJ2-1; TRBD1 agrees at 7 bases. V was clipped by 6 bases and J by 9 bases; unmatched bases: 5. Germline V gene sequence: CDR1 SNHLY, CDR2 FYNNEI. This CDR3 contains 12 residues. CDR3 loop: CASRLQGTEQFF. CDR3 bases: TGTGCCAGCAGATTACAGGGGACTGAGCAGTTCTTC.

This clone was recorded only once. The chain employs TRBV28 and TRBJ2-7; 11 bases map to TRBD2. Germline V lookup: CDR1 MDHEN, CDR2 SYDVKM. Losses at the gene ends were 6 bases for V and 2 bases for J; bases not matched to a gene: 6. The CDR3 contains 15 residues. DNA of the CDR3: TGTGCCAGCAGACTATTAGCGGGAGGGACCTACGAGCAGTACTTC. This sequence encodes CASRLLAGGTYEQYF. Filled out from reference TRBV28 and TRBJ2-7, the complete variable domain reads DVKVTQSSRYLVKRTGEKVFLECVQDMDHENMFWYRQDPGLGLRLIYFSYDVKMKEKGDIPEGYSVSREKKERFSLILESASTNQTSMYLCASRLLAGGTYEQYFGPGTRLTVT.

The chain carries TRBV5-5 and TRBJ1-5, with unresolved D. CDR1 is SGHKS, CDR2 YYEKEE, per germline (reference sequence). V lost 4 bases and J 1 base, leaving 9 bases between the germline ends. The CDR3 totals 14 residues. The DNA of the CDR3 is TGTGCCAGCAGCCGGGCGGGGAGCAATCAGCCCCAGCATTTT. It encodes CASSRAGSNQPQHF.

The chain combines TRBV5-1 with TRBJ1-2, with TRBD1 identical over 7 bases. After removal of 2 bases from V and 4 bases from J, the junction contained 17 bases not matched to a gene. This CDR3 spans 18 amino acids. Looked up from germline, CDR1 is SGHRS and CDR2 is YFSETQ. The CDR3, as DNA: TGCGCCAGCAGCTTCCCTCAGGGGGTCCCTTTTCGAAGCTATGGCTACACCTTC. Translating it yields CASSFPQGVPFRSYGYTF. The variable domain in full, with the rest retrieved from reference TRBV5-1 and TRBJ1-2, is KAGVTQTPRYLIKTRGQQVTLSCSPISGHRSVSWYQQTPGQGLQFLFEYFSETQRNKGNFPGRFSGRQFSNSRSEMNVSTLELGDSALYLCASSFPQGVPFRSYGYTFGSGTRLTVV.

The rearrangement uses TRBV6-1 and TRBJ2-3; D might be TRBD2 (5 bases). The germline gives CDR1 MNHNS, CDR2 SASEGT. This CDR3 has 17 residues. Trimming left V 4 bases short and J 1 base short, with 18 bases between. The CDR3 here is CASSGTTSLFGTDTQYF. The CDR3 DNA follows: TGTGCCAGCAGTGGGACCACTAGTTTGTTCGGCACAGATACGCAGTATTTT.

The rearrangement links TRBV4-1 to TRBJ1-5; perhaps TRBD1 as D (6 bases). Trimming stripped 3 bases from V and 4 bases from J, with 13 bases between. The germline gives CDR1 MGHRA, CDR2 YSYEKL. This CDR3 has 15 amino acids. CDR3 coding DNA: TGCGCCAGCAGCCAGGGTGGACAGCCGAATCAGCCCCAGCATTTT. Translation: CASSQGGQPNQPQHF.

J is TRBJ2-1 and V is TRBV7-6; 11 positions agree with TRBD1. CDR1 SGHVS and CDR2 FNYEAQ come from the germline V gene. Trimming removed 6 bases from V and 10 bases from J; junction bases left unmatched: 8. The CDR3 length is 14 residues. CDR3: CASRSDRGLGEQFF. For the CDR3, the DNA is TGTGCCAGCAGATCGGACAGGGGGCTTGGGGAGCAGTTCTTC.

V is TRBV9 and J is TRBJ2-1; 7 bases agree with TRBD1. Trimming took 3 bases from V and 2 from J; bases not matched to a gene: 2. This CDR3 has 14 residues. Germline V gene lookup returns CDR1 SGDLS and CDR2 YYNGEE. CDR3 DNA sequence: TGTGCCAGCAGCGAGGGGACAGCCTACAATGAGCAGTTCTTC. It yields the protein CASSEGTAYNEQFF. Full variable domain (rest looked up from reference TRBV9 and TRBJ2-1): DSGVTQTPKHLITATGQRVTLRCSPRSGDLSVYWYQQSLDQGLQFLIQYYNGEERAKGNILERFSAQQFPDLHSELNLSSLELGDSALYFCASSEGTAYNEQFFGPGTRLTVL.

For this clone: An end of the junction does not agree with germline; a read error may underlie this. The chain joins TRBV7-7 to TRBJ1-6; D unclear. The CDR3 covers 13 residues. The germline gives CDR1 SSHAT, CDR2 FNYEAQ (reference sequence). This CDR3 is CASSPSYNSPLHF. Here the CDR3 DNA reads TGTGCTAGCAGCCCCTCTTATAATTCACCCCTCCACTTT.

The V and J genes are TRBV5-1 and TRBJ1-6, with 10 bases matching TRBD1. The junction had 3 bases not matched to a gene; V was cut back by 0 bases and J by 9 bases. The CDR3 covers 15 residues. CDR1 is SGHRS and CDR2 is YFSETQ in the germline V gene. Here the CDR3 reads CASSLGTGGSSPLHF. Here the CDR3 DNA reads TGCGCCAGCAGCTTGGGGACAGGGGGTTCTTCACCCCTCCACTTT.

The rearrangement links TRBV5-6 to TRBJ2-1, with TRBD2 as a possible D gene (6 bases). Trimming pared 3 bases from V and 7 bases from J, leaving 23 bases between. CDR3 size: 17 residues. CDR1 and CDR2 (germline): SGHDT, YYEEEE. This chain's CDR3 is CASSSSPGTLGSNEQFF. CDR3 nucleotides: TGTGCCAGCAGCTCTAGCCCCGGGACTTTGGGGAGTAATGAGCAGTTCTTC. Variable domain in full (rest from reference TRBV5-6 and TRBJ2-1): DAGVTQSPTHLIKTRGQQVTLRCSPKSGHDTVSWYQQALGQGPQFIFQYYEEEERQRGNFPDRFSGHQFPNYSSELNVNALLLGDSALYLCASSSSPGTLGSNEQFFGPGTRLTVL.

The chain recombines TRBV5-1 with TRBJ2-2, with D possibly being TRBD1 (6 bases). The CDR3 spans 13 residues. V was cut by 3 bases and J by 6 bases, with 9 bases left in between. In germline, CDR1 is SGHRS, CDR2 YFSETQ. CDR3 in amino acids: CASSSPGAGELFF. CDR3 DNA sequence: TGCGCCAGCAGCTCCCCAGGGGCCGGGGAGCTGTTTTTT.

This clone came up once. The CDR3 spells CASSRGTGIHNEQFF. The DNA for the CDR3 is TGTGCCAGCAGCCGCGGGACAGGGATACACAATGAGCAGTTCTTC. V is TRBV9 and J is TRBJ2-1, with TRBD1 matching over 9 bases. V shed 4 bases and J 5 bases; nucleotides not matched to a gene: 7. The germline CDR1 and CDR2 sequences are SGDLS and YYNGEE. The CDR3 spans 15 residues.